What follows is one TCR beta chain and its context. Self-reported history from a screening survey and questionnaire set each donor's cohort. The CDR3 contains 14 residues. CDR1 is MNHEY and CDR2 is SMNVEV in the germline V gene (reference sequence). The V and J ends lost 4 bases and 1 base respectively, with 8 bases between them. This sample stems from a study of blood T cell repertoires in COVID-19. Looking at the study overall: T cells, B-cell-depleted T cells, or PBMCs supplied cDNA or gDNA.

Authors' methods: Reference gene primer amplification gave nucleated cell count estimates. The data were produced by immunoSEQ multiplex PCR, yet TCRdb's version contains in-frame clones alone and is incomplete. For V, J and clone size, that table is used; D and trimming come from the DNA. The profile shows around 250,000 clones, about 80% of them singletons. Sequencing input: PBMCs or T cells enriched from blood (not recorded which). This sequence joins TRBV27 and TRBJ1-5; D is uncertain. The sequence was collected from a man aged 40-49 years who had recovered from COVID-19. CDR3 region: CASSSHLSNQPQHF. The CDR3 DNA reads TGTGCCAGCAGTTCCCACCTAAGCAATCAGCCCCAGCATTTT.